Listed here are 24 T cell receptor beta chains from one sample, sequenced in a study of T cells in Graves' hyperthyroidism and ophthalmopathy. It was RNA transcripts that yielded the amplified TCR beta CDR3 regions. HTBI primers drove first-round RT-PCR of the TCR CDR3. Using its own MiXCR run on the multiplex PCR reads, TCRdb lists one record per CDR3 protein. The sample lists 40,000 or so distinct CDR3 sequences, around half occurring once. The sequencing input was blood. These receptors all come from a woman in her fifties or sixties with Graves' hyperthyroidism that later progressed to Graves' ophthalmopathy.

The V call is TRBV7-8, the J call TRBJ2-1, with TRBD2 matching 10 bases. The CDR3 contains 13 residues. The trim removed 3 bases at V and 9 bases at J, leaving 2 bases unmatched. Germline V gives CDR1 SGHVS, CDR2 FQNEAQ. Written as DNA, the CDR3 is TGTGCCAGCAGCTTCTCTAGCGGGAGTGAGCAGTTCTTC. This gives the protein CASSFSSGSEQFF. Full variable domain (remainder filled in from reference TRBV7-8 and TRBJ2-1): GAGVSQSPRYKVAKRGQDVALRCDPISGHVSLFWYQQALGQGPEFLTYFQNEAQLDKSGLPSDRFFAERPEGSVSTLKIQRTQQEDSAVYLCASSFSSGSEQFFGPGTRLTVL.

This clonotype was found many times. The CDR3 spells CASSPQGASGRITDTQYF. The CDR3 coding sequence is TGTGCCAGCAGTCCCCAGGGGGCTAGCGGGAGGATCACAGATACGCAGTATTTT. This chain uses TRBV6-1 with TRBJ2-3; the match to TRBD2 covers 11 bases. CDR1 MNHNS and CDR2 SASEGT come from the germline V gene. J was trimmed by 2 bases and V by 5 bases; bases with no gene match: 12. This CDR3 contains 18 residues.

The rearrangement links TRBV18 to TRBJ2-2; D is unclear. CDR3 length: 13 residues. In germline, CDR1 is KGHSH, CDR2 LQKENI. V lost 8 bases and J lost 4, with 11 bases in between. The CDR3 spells CASHPRATGELFF. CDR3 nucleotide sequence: TGTGCCAGCCACCCGAGAGCCACCGGGGAGCTGTTTTTT.

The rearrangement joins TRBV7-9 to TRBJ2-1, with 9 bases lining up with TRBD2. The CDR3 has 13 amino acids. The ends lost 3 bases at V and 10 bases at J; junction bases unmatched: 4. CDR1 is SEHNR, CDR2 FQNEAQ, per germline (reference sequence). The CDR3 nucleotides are TGTGCCAGCAGCTTTAGCGGGAGTGAGGAGCAGTTCTTC. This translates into CASSFSGSEEQFF.

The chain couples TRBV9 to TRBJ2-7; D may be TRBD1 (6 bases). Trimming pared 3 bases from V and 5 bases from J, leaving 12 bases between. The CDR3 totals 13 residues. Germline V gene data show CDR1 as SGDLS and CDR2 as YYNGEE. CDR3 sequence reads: CASSDRVWDEQYF. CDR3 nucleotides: TGTGCCAGCAGCGACAGGGTTTGGGACGAGCAGTACTTC.

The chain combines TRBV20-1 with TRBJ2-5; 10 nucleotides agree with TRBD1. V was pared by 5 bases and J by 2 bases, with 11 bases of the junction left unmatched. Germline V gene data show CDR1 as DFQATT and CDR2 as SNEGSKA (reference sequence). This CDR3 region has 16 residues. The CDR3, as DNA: TGCAGTGCTGGGACCGGGACAGGGGCCGCACAAGAGACCCAGTACTTC. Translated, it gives CSAGTGTGAAQETQYF.

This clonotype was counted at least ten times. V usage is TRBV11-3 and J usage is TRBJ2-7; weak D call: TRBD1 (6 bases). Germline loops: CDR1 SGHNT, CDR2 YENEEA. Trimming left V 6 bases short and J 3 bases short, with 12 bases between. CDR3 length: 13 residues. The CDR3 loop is CASSWDNSYEQYF. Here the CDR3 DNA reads TGTGCCAGCAGTTGGGACAACAGCTACGAGCAGTACTTC.

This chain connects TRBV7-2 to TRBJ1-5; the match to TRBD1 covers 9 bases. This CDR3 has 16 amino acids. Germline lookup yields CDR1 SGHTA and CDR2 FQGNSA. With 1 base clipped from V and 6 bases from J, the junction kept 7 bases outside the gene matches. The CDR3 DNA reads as TGTGCCAGCAGCTTAGGGGGGACAGGGATCGGTCAGCCCCAGCATTTT. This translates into CASSLGGTGIGQPQHF.

CDR3 coding DNA: TGTGCCAGCTCACCGGGACAGGGGATCTCCTACGAGCAGTACTTC. Encoded protein: CASSPGQGISYEQYF. The rearrangement uses TRBV18 and TRBJ2-7; 10 bases are a match to TRBD1. J gave up 0 bases and V 3 bases, and 2 bases lay outside the gene matches. The CDR3 spans 15 residues. Germline CDR1 KGHSH, CDR2 LQKENI.

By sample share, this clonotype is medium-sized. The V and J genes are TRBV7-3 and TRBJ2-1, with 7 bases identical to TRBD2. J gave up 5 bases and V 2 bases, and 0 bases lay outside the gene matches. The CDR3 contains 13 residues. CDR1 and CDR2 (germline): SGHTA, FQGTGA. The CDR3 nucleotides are TGTGCCAGCAGCTTAGGGAGGGACAATGAGCAGTTCTTC. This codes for CASSLGRDNEQFF.

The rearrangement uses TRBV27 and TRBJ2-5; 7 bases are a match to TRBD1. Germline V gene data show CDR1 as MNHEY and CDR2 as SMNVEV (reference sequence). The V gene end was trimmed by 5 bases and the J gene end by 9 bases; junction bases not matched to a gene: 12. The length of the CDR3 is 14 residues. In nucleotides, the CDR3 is TGTGCCAGCAGTACCCGGAGAGGGGGCTTGGCCCAGTACTTC. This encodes CASSTRRGGLAQYF.

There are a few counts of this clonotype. The CDR3 DNA reads TGTGCCAGCAGCTTAGCGGGGGACCCCAATCAGCCCCAGCATTTT. The encoded protein is CASSLAGDPNQPQHF. The chain couples TRBV7-9 to TRBJ1-5, with D perhaps TRBD1 (5 bases). Between the trimmed V and J ends, which lost 0 bases and 3 bases, there was a span of 9 bases. The germline V gene has CDR1 SEHNR and CDR2 FQNEAQ (reference sequence). The CDR3 runs to 15 residues.

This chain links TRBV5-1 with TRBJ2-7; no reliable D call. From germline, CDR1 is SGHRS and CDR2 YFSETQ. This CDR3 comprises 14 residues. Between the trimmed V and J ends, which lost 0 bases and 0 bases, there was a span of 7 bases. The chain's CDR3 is CASSLVGSSYEQYF. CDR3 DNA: TGCGCCAGCAGCTTGGTAGGCAGCTCCTACGAGCAGTACTTC.

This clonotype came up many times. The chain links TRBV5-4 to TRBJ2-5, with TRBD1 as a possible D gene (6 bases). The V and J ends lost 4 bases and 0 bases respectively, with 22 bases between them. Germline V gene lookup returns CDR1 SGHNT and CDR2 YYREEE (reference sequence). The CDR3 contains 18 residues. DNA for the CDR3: TGTGCCAGCAGCCCCCCGGGAATGGATACAGGGAACCAAGAGACCCAGTACTTC. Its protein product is CASSPPGMDTGNQETQYF.

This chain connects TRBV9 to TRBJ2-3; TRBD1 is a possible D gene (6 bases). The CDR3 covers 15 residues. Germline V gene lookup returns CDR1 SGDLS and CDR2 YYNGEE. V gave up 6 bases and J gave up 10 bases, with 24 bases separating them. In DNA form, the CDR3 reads TGTGCCAGCACGCCCAGGGGAGTCAGTACTGGCGCGCAGTATTTT. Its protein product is CASTPRGVSTGAQYF.

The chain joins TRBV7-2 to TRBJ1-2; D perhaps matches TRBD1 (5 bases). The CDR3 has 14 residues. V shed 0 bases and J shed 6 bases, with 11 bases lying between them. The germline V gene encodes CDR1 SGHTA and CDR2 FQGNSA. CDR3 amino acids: CASSLARGNHGYTF. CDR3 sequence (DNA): TGTGCCAGCAGCTTAGCTCGGGGGAATCATGGCTACACCTTC.

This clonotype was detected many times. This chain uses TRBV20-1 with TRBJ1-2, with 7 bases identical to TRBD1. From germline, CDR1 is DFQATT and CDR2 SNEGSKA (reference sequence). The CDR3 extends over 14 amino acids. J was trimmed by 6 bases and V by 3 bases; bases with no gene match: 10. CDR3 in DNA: TGCAGTGCTAGTTTAGGGACAGAAGGGAATGGCTACACCTTC. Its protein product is CSASLGTEGNGYTF.

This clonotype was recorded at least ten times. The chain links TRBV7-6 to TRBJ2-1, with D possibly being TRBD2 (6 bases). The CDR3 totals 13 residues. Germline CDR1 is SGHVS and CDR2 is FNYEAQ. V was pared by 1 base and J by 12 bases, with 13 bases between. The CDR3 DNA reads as TGTGCCAGCAGCTTAGAATCCCGACTAGGGCAGTTCTTC. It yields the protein CASSLESRLGQFF.

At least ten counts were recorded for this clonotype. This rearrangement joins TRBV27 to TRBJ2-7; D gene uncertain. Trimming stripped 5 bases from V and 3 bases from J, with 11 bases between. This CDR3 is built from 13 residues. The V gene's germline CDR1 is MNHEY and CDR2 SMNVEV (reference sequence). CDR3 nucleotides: TGTGCCAGCAGTCTCGGGCAGAACTACGAGCAGTACTTC. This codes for CASSLGQNYEQYF.

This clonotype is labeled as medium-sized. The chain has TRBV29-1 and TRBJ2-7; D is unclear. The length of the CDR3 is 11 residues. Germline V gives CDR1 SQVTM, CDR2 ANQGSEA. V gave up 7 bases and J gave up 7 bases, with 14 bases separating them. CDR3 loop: CSARWVAEQYF. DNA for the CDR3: TGCAGCGCGCGGTGGGTGGCAGAGCAGTACTTC.

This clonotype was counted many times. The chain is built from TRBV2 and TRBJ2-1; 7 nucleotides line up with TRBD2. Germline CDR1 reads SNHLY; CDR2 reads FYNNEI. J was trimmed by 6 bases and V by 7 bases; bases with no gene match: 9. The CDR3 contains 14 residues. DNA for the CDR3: TGTGCCAGCAACCCCGGGACTAAAATCAATGAGCAGTTCTTC. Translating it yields CASNPGTKINEQFF.

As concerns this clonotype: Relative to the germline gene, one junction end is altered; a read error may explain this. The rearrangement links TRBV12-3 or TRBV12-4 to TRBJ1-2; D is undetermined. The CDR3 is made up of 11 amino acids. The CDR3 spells CAGSNQRGYTF. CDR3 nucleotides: TGTGCCGGCAGTAACCAAAGGGGCTACACCTTC.

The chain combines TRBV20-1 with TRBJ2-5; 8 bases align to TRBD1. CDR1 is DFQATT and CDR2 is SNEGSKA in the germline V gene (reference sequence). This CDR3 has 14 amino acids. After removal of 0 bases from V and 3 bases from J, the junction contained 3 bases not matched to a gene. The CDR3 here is CSARDQGAEETQYF. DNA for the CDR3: TGCAGTGCTAGAGATCAGGGGGCGGAAGAGACCCAGTACTTC.

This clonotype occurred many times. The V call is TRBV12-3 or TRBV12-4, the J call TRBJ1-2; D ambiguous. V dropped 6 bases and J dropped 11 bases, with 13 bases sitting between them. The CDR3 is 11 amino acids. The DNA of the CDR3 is TGTGCCAGCAGGGGCCGTGGGGATTACACCTTC. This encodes CASRGRGDYTF.